The next 5 T cell receptor beta chains were all read from a single sample in a study of blood T cell repertoires in COVID-19. TCRdb's copy holds only in-frame clones and misses some; the assay was immunoSEQ multiplex PCR. The repertoire includes approximately 280,000 clones, around 88% of them detected once, and approximately 4.3% sits in the top ten. The sample consisted of peripheral blood. The receptor set was obtained from a man in his forties with acute or convalescent COVID-19.

This clone has just a few counts. The rearrangement uses TRBV10-1 and TRBJ1-4, with D perhaps matching TRBD1 (5 bases). The germline V gene has CDR1 WNHNN and CDR2 SYGVQD (reference sequence). V dropped 0 bases and J dropped 7 bases, with 12 bases sitting between them. There are 15 residues in the CDR3. In DNA, the CDR3 is TGCGCCAGCAGTGAGTCGGGTGCAGGGCGTGAAAAACTGTTTTTT. This codes for CASSESGAGREKLFF.

This clone was seen once. The chain employs TRBV27 and TRBJ1-2, with 8 bases that match TRBD1. CDR3 length: 15 residues. V lost 7 bases to trimming and J lost 8 bases; unmatched junction nucleotides: 15. The germline CDR1 and CDR2 sequences are MNHEY and SMNVEV (reference sequence). DNA of the CDR3: TGTGCCAGCACTCCGGCAGGGGGCGGAATGGAAGGCTACACCTTC. As protein: CASTPAGGGMEGYTF.

The rearrangement links TRBV2 to TRBJ1-6; possibly TRBD1 for D (5 bases). Trimming stripped 7 bases from V and 13 bases from J, with 17 bases between. Per the germline V gene, CDR1 is SNHLY and CDR2 is FYNNEI. This CDR3 spans 13 amino acids. The CDR3 here is CASNPDTVSPLHF. The CDR3 coding sequence is TGTGCCAGCAACCCGGACACCGTTTCGCCCCTCCACTTT.

The chain combines TRBV2 with TRBJ2-7; possible D gene TRBD2, 6 bases. V lost 7 bases, J lost 13 bases, and 23 bases lay in between. From germline, CDR1 is SNHLY and CDR2 FYNNEI. This CDR3 spans 13 amino acids. The CDR3 loop is CASTGTPEGQGYF. CDR3 DNA: TGTGCCAGCACCGGGACTCCCGAGGGCCAAGGATACTTC.

The chain has TRBV24-1 and TRBJ2-3, with 10 nucleotides matching TRBD1. Unmatched junction bases numbered 2, after V lost 3 bases and J lost 3 bases. The CDR3 runs to 15 residues. The germline gives CDR1 KGHDR, CDR2 SFDVKD. In DNA, the CDR3 is TGTGCCACCAGTGATGGGGGACAGGGGACAGATACGCAGTATTTT. It translates to CATSDGGQGTDTQYF.